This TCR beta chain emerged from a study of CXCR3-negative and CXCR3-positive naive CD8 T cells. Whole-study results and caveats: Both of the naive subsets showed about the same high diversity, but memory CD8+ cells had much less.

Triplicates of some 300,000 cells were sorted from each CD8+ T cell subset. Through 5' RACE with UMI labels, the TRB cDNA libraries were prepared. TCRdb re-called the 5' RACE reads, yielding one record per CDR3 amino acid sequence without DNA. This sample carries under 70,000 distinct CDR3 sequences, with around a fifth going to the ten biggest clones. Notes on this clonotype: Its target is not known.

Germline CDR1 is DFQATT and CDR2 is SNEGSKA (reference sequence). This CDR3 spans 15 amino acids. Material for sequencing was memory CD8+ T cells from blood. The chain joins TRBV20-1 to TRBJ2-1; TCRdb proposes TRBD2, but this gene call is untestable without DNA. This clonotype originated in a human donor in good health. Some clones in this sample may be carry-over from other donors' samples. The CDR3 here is CNVPPLAGDYNEQFF.